This TCR beta chain was identified in a study of OX40 agonist ivuxolimab in advanced cancers. Study context: Patients' therapy was ivuxolimab, an antibody that acts as an agonist of OX40 (CD134). Study-wide results and limits: At doses 0.1 to 3.0 mg/kg, CD4+ and CD8+ clones expanded.

V was shortened by 6 bases and J by 2 bases, with 17 bases between the two germline ends. Germline V gene lookup returns CDR1 MNHEY and CDR2 SMNVEV (reference sequence). This CDR3 has 15 amino acids. The repertoire was sequenced with immunoSEQ multiplex PCR; TCRdb's copy has only in-frame clones and lacks some. The table lists 45,000 to 60,000 clones, 82% of them singletons. Concerning this clone: Its antigen is unknown.

The rearrangement joins TRBV27 to TRBJ2-7; tentatively, D is TRBD1 (6 bases). Sequenced material: CD4+ or CD8+ T cells sorted from blood, taken in a trial of the OX40 agonist ivuxolimab. The receptor was isolated from an adult with an advanced solid tumor such as melanoma, head and neck, liver or kidney cancer. The CDR3 sequence is CASRPGHSRPYEQYF. In DNA form, the CDR3 reads TGTGCCAGCAGGCCGGGACACTCGCGTCCCTACGAGCAGTACTTC.